The clone carrying this T cell receptor (beta chain) was picked up a small number of times. This record comes from a study of cytomegalovirus exposure and HLA in healthy donors. The PCR ran on 60 Vbeta and 13 Jbeta primers. Clones were read by immunoSEQ multiplex PCR, and TCRdb kept only the in-frame ones, dropping some. The top ten hold 7% of the sample, which has around 150,000 clones, around 80% seen once. In germline, CDR1 is LNHDA, CDR2 SQIVND (reference sequence). The junction had 18 bases not matched to a gene; V was cut back by 5 bases and J by 8 bases. The CDR3 loop spans 18 amino acids. Specimen: PBMCs. The chain has TRBV19 and TRBJ1-2; the match to TRBD1 covers 12 bases. This sequence originates from a woman younger than 45 in good health and CMV-seropositive. The CDR3 nucleotides are TGTGCCAGTAGTCCAAGGGGGGACAGGGGGCGCCCCGAAGACGGCTACACCTTC. Protein sequence: CASSPRGDRGRPEDGYTF.